This passage covers 22 T cell receptor beta chains from one sample sequenced in a study of T cells in women clearing cervical HPV infection. Measured with immunoSEQ multiplex PCR; TCRdb has only the in-frame clones, and not every one. The sample totals 10,000 to 15,000 clones; its top ten clones hold 10%. Sequencing was performed on blood buffy coat. The receptors shown here come from a woman between 18 and 69 years old with a cervical HPV16 infection that either progressed to CIN3+ or cleared (not recorded which).

About this clone: Sequencing ends 3 residues short of the CDR3 end; the germline J gene provides the rest. This chain links TRBV19 with TRBJ2-7; 8 bases agree with TRBD2. The CDR3 spans 14 residues. Per germline, CDR1 LNHDA and CDR2 SQIVND (reference sequence). The V gene end was trimmed by 5 bases and the J gene end by 6 bases; junction bases not matched to a gene: 9. The CDR3 is CASSPSGGPLEQYF. The sequenced CDR3 bases are TGTGCCAGTAGTCCAAGCGGGGGCCCCCTCGAG.

As for this clone: The observed sequence ends 3 residues before the CDR3 terminus, with the missing tail filled in from the germline J gene. This chain connects TRBV5-1 to TRBJ2-2, with a possible D match to TRBD1 (6 bases). Germline CDR1 reads SGHRS; CDR2 reads YFSETQ. CDR3 length: 14 amino acids. Deletions cut 4 bases from V and 4 bases from J, with 11 bases between. This CDR3 is CASSLGASTGELFF. The covered CDR3 bases are TGCGCCAGCAGCCTGGGGGCAAGCACCGGGGAG.

Details on this clone: The read halts 3 residues ahead of the CDR3 end, with the missing end drawn from the germline J gene. J is TRBJ1-2 and V is TRBV5-4, with D maybe TRBD1 (5 bases). CDR1 is SGHNT, CDR2 YYREEE, per germline (reference sequence). The CDR3 is made up of 14 amino acids. The CDR3 protein is CASSIGGEAAGYTF. The sequenced part of the CDR3 DNA is TGTGCCAGCAGCATTGGAGGGGAGGCAGCAGGC.

A remark on this clone: The CDR3 is cut off 3 residues early in the read; its end comes from the germline J gene. The J gene is TRBJ2-7, the V gene TRBV5-5, with TRBD1 matching over 9 bases. CDR1 and CDR2 (germline): SGHKS, YYEKEE (reference sequence). Trimming took 0 bases from V and 4 from J; bases not matched to a gene: 5. The CDR3 extends over 15 amino acids. CDR3: CASSLAPGTGYEQYF. Incomplete CDR3 DNA: TGTGCCAGCAGCTTGGCCCCCGGGACAGGGTACGAG.

To note about this clone: The DNA ends 3 residues before the CDR3 does, and the rest of the CDR3 is filled in from the germline J gene. V is TRBV7-9 and J is TRBJ2-4, with D possibly matching TRBD2 (5 bases). CDR3 length: 14 amino acids. Germline V gives CDR1 SEHNR, CDR2 FQNEAQ (reference sequence). The CDR3 region is CASSPGWDNYGQYF. The covered CDR3 bases are TGTGCCAGCAGCCCGGGGTGGGATAACTATGGT.

As regards this clone: The read is 3 residues too short to cover the CDR3 end, so that end is filled in from the germline J gene. This rearrangement joins TRBV29-1 to TRBJ2-7; 10 positions agree with TRBD1. This CDR3 has 13 amino acids. V shed 4 bases, J shed 2 bases, and the junction held 2 bases outside the gene matches. In germline, CDR1 is SQVTM, CDR2 ANQGSEA. Partial CDR3 DNA: TGCAGCGTTGCCGGGACAGGGGCCTACGAG. It codes for CSVAGTGAYE. The full CDR3 is CSVAGTGAYEQYF.

About this clone: The read halts 3 residues ahead of the CDR3 end, with the missing end drawn from the germline J gene. V is TRBV6-1 and J is TRBJ2-1, with TRBD2 identical over 7 bases. The junction had 7 bases not matched to a gene; V was cut back by 4 bases and J by 4 bases. Per the germline V gene, CDR1 is MNHNS and CDR2 is SASEGT. The CDR3 has 15 amino acids. CDR3 protein: CASSADSGGYNEQFF. The sequenced CDR3 bases are TGTGCCAGCAGTGCCGACTCCGGGGGGTACAATGAG.

On this clone itself: The CDR3 end falls 3 residues outside the read, so it is completed with the germline J gene. The chain has TRBV5-1 and TRBJ2-3; TRBD2 matches 10 bases. CDR3 length: 15 amino acids. J was trimmed by 4 bases and V by 4 bases; bases with no gene match: 6. Germline CDR1 reads SGHRS; CDR2 reads YFSETQ. The CDR3 here is CASSVSGGAADTQYF. The CDR3 bases that were read are TGCGCCAGCAGCGTAAGCGGGGGGGCAGCAGATACG.

Comment on this clone: The read ends 3 residues shy of where the CDR3 ends; the end is completed using the germline J gene. This chain links TRBV7-9 with TRBJ2-3; no reliable D call. Looked up from germline, CDR1 is SEHNR and CDR2 is FQNEAQ (reference sequence). This CDR3 contains 13 residues. V lost 0 bases to trimming and J lost 4 bases, with 5 bases between them. The CDR3 sequence is CASSLAGSDTQYF. CDR3 DNA (partial): TGTGCCAGCAGCTTAGCAGGTTCAGATACG.

Of note for this clone: The sequence runs out 3 residues before the end of the CDR3; the remainder is reconstructed from the germline J gene. The gene calls are TRBV19 and TRBJ1-5, with D hard to call. The ends were cut back, 3 bases at V and 0 bases at J, with 9 bases in the middle. CDR1 LNHDA and CDR2 SQIVND come from the germline V gene (reference sequence). The CDR3 spans 15 residues. CDR3 DNA, as far as it was read: TGTGCCAGTAGTATTCAGGTCAATAGCAATCAGCCC. This sequence encodes CASSIQVNSNQP. The complete CDR3 sequence is CASSIQVNSNQPQHF.

Turning to this clone: With the read ending 3 residues before the CDR3 end, the germline J gene is used to fill in that end. The chain uses TRBV7-2 and TRBJ2-7; D unresolved. V lost 5 bases, J lost 1 base, and 9 bases lay in between. This CDR3 is built from 13 residues. Germline-derived CDR1 and CDR2 are SGHTA and FQGNSA. The CDR3 loop reads CASSRVGSYEQYF. CDR3 DNA (partial): TGTGCCAGCAGCCGAGTCGGTTCCTACGAG.

Worth noting for this clone: Read coverage stops 3 residues before the CDR3 terminus; the germline J gene supplies the remainder. The chain recombines TRBV5-6 with TRBJ2-3, with 7 bases lining up with TRBD2. Trimming removed 1 base from V and 4 bases from J; junction bases left unmatched: 3. Germline CDR1 reads SGHDT; CDR2 reads YYEEEE. The CDR3 totals 14 residues. The CDR3: CASSLRLAADTQYF. CDR3 DNA (partial): TGTGCCAGCAGCTTGAGACTAGCAGCAGATACG. Looking up the rest from reference TRBV5-6 and TRBJ2-3 gives the full variable domain: DAGVTQSPTHLIKTRGQQVTLRCSPKSGHDTVSWYQQALGQGPQFIFQYYEEEERQRGNFPDRFSGHQFPNYSSELNVNALLLGDSALYLCASSLRLAADTQYFGPGTRLTVL.

A note on this clone: With the read ending 3 residues before the CDR3 end, the germline J gene is used to fill in that end. The J gene is TRBJ2-3, the V gene TRBV29-1, with D perhaps TRBD2 (6 bases). Germline CDR1 and CDR2: SQVTM and ANQGSEA. The length of the CDR3 is 13 residues. CDR3 region: CSVSLANQETQYF. The covered CDR3 bases are TGCAGCGTTAGCCTAGCGAACCAAGAGACG.

In regard to this clone: The missing CDR3 end, 3 residues past where the read stops, is filled in from the germline J gene. The chain uses TRBV19 and TRBJ1-5; TRBD1 agrees at 11 bases. This CDR3 region has 18 residues. Germline CDR1 is LNHDA and CDR2 is SQIVND (reference sequence). Unmatched junction bases numbered 8, after V lost 1 base and J lost 3 bases. The sequenced part of the CDR3 DNA is TGTGCCAGTAGTATAGGGACAGGGGGCGTCTACGTCAATCAGCCC. It yields the protein CASSIGTGGVYVNQP. The full CDR3 sequence reads CASSIGTGGVYVNQPQHF.

As for this clone: The read halts 3 residues ahead of the CDR3 end, with the missing end drawn from the germline J gene. The gene calls are TRBV11-2 and TRBJ1-2, with unresolved D. The CDR3 totals 13 residues. CDR1 and CDR2 (germline): SGHAT, FQNNGV. Between the trimmed V and J ends, which lost 4 bases and 6 bases, there was a span of 12 bases. The CDR3 loop reads CASSSSRRDGYTF. CDR3 bases read: TGTGCCAGCAGCTCCAGTCGGAGGGATGGC.

CDR3 DNA (partial): TGTGCCAGCAGTGTTACTAGCGGGGGGTATGAAACC. Translated: CASSVTSGGYET. The CDR3 as a whole reads CASSVTSGGYETQYF. The genes are TRBV6-1 and TRBJ2-5, with 12 bases that match TRBD2. The sequence runs out 3 residues before the end of the CDR3; the remainder is reconstructed from the germline J gene. The CDR3 covers 15 residues. Per germline, CDR1 MNHNS and CDR2 SASEGT.

The CDR3 here is CASSYQDLTQYF. The CDR3 DNA, read in part, is TGTGCCAGCAGTTACCAGGATCTTACG. The chain carries TRBV6-2 or TRBV6-3 and TRBJ2-3; no clear D. The read finishes 3 residues shy of the CDR3 end, and the germline J gene is used to complete it. This CDR3 comprises 12 residues. Trimming stripped 2 bases from V and 8 bases from J, with 8 bases between. CDR1 is MNHEY, CDR2 SVGEGT, per germline.

Worth noting for this clone: The missing CDR3 end, 3 residues past where the read stops, is filled in from the germline J gene. This rearrangement joins TRBV6-2 or TRBV6-3 to TRBJ1-4, with D maybe TRBD1 (5 bases). Germline values: CDR1 MNHEY, CDR2 SVGEGT. The CDR3 has 12 amino acids. Here the CDR3 reads CASRPGSSPLFF. CDR3 bases read: TGTGCCAGCAGACCAGGGAGCTCACCA.

CDR3: CASSDDREVNEAFF. The covered CDR3 bases are TGTGCCAGCAGCGACGACAGGGAAGTCAATGAA. This chain uses TRBV7-9 with TRBJ1-1, with 7 bases fitting TRBD1. The read ends 3 residues shy of where the CDR3 ends; the end is completed using the germline J gene. In germline, CDR1 is SEHNR, CDR2 FQNEAQ (reference sequence). The V and J ends lost 5 bases and 7 bases, in that order; junction bases with no gene match: 10. The length of the CDR3 is 14 residues. The variable domain in full, completed from reference TRBV7-9 and TRBJ1-1, reads DTGVSQNPRHKITKRGQNVTFRCDPISEHNRLYWYRQTLGQGPEFLTYFQNEAQLEKSRLLSDRFSAERPKGSFSTLEIQRTEQGDSAMYLCASSDDREVNEAFFGQGTRLTVV.

A word on this clone: The read gets to within 3 residues of the CDR3 end, and the germline J gene fills in the rest. This sequence joins TRBV5-1 and TRBJ2-1; 10 bases are shared with TRBD2. Germline assignment: CDR1 SGHRS and CDR2 YFSETQ. The CDR3 sequence is 16 residues long. The V segment lost 2 bases and the J segment 4 bases; nucleotides outside the gene matches: 6. The covered CDR3 bases are TGCGCCAGCAGCTTCCCCGGGACTAGCGAGTACAATGAG. Encoded protein: CASSFPGTSEYNE. The CDR3 in full is CASSFPGTSEYNEQFF.

As to this clone: Sequencing ends 3 residues short of the CDR3 end; the germline J gene provides the rest. This sequence joins TRBV20-1 and TRBJ1-4, with 9 bases fitting TRBD1. This CDR3 comprises 15 residues. Germline V gives CDR1 DFQATT, CDR2 SNEGSKA (reference sequence). CDR3 DNA (partial): TGCAGTGCTAGGCACCGGGACAGGGTCGCTTCACCA. Protein product: CSARHRDRVASP. The whole CDR3 region reads CSARHRDRVASPLFF.

This clone counts as large by frequency. Read sequence stops 3 residues before the CDR3 end, and the germline J gene provides the missing end. This chain uses TRBV20-1 with TRBJ2-7; tentatively, D is TRBD2 (6 bases). Germline-derived CDR1 and CDR2 are DFQATT and SNEGSKA (reference sequence). Trimming took 0 bases from V and 1 from J, leaving 19 bases between them. The CDR3 has 17 amino acids. CDR3 DNA, as far as it was read: TGCAGTGCTAGAGATCGGGCTAGCGAAATACCTTCCTACGAG. Amino acids: CSARDRASEIPSYE. The entire CDR3 protein is CSARDRASEIPSYEQYF.